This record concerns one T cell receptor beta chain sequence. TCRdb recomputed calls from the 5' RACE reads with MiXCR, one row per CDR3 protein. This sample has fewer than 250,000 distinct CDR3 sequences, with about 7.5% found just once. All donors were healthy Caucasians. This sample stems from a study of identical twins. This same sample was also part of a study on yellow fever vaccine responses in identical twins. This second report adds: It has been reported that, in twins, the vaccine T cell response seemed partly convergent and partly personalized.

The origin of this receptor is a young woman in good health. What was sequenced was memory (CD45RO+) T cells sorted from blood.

The CDR3 spells CASSTGTGRSYF. In DNA, the CDR3 is TGTGCCAGCAGTACCGGGACAGGTCGTTCGTATTTT. The chain has TRBV28 and TRBJ2-3; TRBD1 aligns across 8 bases. This CDR3 has 12 residues. Germline loops: CDR1 MDHEN, CDR2 SYDVKM. V shed 5 bases, J shed 14 bases, and the junction held 9 bases outside the gene matches.